This T cell receptor (beta chain) derives from a study of control samples from healthy donors and cancer patients. The CDR3 covers 14 residues. The V end was cut by 0 bases, the J end by 0 bases, with 3 bases between. Per germline, CDR1 SGHKS and CDR2 YYEKEE (reference sequence). The assay was immunoSEQ multiplex PCR, and TCRdb's table has in-frame clones only and misses some. The sample consists of about 120,000 clones, around nine tenths of them appearing once. The V and J genes are TRBV5-5 and TRBJ1-4; D gene unclear. The source is a man aged 35-49 years in good health. Material: blood. The CDR3 is CASSLATTNEKLFF. The CDR3 DNA is TGTGCCAGCAGCTTGGCTACAACTAATGAAAAACTGTTTTTT.